This TCR beta chain originates from a study of cytomegalovirus exposure and HLA in healthy donors. Of note for this clone: The target antigen is unknown.

No CMV serostatus entry exists for this donor. This CDR3 comprises 13 residues. The ends lost 8 bases at V and 5 bases at J; junction bases unmatched: 5. Germline V CDR1 and CDR2: ENHRY, SYGVKD. Researchers ran the PCR with 60 Vbeta and 13 Jbeta primers. Method: immunoSEQ multiplex PCR; TCRdb's copy keeps in-frame clones and lacks some. The data contain about 150,000 clones, about four fifths of them seen just once; the ten biggest clones take up under 5.5%. General study points: The likely explanation for a cluster of highly shared sequence variants was sequencing artifact.

The specimen sequenced was PBMCs. The genes are TRBV10-3 and TRBJ2-2, with TRBD2 matching over 7 bases. This TCR came from a man younger than 45 in good health. Here the CDR3 reads CAIRGDVTGELFF. CDR3 DNA sequence: TGTGCCATCCGGGGGGACGTGACCGGGGAGCTGTTTTTT.